These 20 T cell receptor beta chains were sequenced from one sample in a study of CD4 T cell repertoires in COVID-19. Data came from immunoSEQ multiplex PCR; TCRdb stores just in-frame clones and leaves some out. The sample has about 75,000 clones; 83% are singletons. The specimen comprised CD4+ T cells from peripheral blood, sampled after recovery from COVID-19. These TCRs come from a human donor who had COVID-19.

This clone was detected only a few times. The chain combines TRBV5-4 with TRBJ2-3; perhaps TRBD2 as D (6 bases). The CDR3 is 14 residues long. From germline, CDR1 is SGHNT and CDR2 YYREEE (reference sequence). V lost 2 bases and J lost 8, with 15 bases in between. CDR3 region: CASSFGGGPSTQYF. For the CDR3, the DNA is TGTGCCAGCAGCTTTGGCGGAGGGCCTAGTACGCAGTATTTT.

This chain links TRBV3-1 (or the pseudogene TRBV3-2) with TRBJ2-5, with TRBD2 matching 13 bases. The CDR3 extends over 19 amino acids. Germline CDR1 reads LGHDT; CDR2 reads YNNKEL (reference sequence). The V gene end was trimmed by 1 base and the J gene end by 2 bases; junction bases not matched to a gene: 10. CDR3 sequence: CASSQVPGPLAGGQETQYF. CDR3 coding DNA: TGTGCCAGCAGCCAAGTCCCAGGGCCACTAGCGGGAGGGCAAGAGACCCAGTACTTC.

This clone was picked up one time. The chain employs TRBV6-6 and TRBJ2-7, with 10 bases matching TRBD2. The CDR3 has 14 residues. V trimming: 5 bases; J trimming: 2 bases; junction bases outside the gene matches: 3. Germline CDR1 reads MNHNY; CDR2 reads SVGAGI (reference sequence). The CDR3 DNA sequence: TGTGCCAGCAGTCCAAGCGGGAGGGCCTACGAGCAGTACTTC. Protein sequence: CASSPSGRAYEQYF.

The CDR3 spells CASSKMMKQPQHF. The CDR3 DNA sequence: TGTGCCAGTAGTAAGATGATGAAACAGCCCCAGCATTTT. The chain combines TRBV19 with TRBJ1-5; D uncertain. The CDR3 consists of 13 residues. Germline V lookup: CDR1 LNHDA, CDR2 SQIVND (reference sequence). The V and J ends lost 4 bases and 7 bases respectively, with 11 bases between them. Using reference TRBV19 and TRBJ1-5 for the parts outside the CDR3, the full variable domain is DGGITQSPKYLFRKEGQNVTLSCEQNLNHDAMYWYRQDPGQGLRLIYYSQIVNDFQKGDIAEGYSVSREKKESFPLTVTSAQKNPTAFYLCASSKMMKQPQHFGDGTRLSIL.

The genes are TRBV7-8 and TRBJ1-5; D is uncertain. CDR3 length equals 15 residues. CDR1 and CDR2 (germline): SGHVS, FQNEAQ. Trimming shortened V by 0 bases and J by 0 bases, and 6 bases separated the two germline ends. CDR3 in amino acids: CASSLAVDSNQPQHF. CDR3 in DNA: TGTGCCAGCAGCTTAGCGGTTGATAGCAATCAGCCCCAGCATTTT.

The chain couples TRBV29-1 to TRBJ2-6; 8 nucleotides match TRBD1. The germline V gene encodes CDR1 SQVTM and CDR2 ANQGSEA. This CDR3 contains 17 residues. With V trimmed by 3 bases and J by 0 bases, 7 bases remained unmatched. The CDR3 spells CSVELRQGNSGANVLTF. The CDR3 nucleotides are TGCAGCGTTGAGCTAAGACAGGGGAACTCTGGGGCCAACGTCCTGACTTTC. Supplemented by reference TRBV29-1 and TRBJ2-6, the full variable domain reads SAVISQKPSRDICQRGTSLTIQCQVDSQVTMMFWYRQQPGQSLTLIATANQGSEATYESGFVIDKFPISRPNLTFSTLTVSNMSPEDSSIYLCSVELRQGNSGANVLTFGAGSRLTVL.

This clone was seen more than once but under ten times. The chain combines TRBV5-1 with TRBJ2-1; 7 bases fit TRBD2. There are 15 residues in the CDR3. With 3 bases clipped from V and 2 bases from J, the junction kept 5 bases outside the gene matches. The germline CDR1 and CDR2 sequences are SGHRS and YFSETQ. The CDR3 reads CASSSTGTTYNEQFF. CDR3 DNA: TGCGCCAGCAGCTCAACCGGGACTACCTACAATGAGCAGTTCTTC.

This sequence joins TRBV6-5 and TRBJ1-1, with 9 bases aligning to TRBD1. The V gene end was trimmed by 2 bases and the J gene end by 4 bases; junction bases not matched to a gene: 2. Germline V CDR1 and CDR2: MNHEY, SVGAGI. The CDR3 covers 14 residues. Here the CDR3 DNA reads TGTGCCAGCAGTTACACAGGGGGCCGCACTGAAGCTTTCTTT. It translates to CASSYTGGRTEAFF.

The V and J genes are TRBV25-1 and TRBJ2-7; TRBD2 agrees at 7 bases. The length of the CDR3 is 12 residues. Germline loops: CDR1 MGHDK, CDR2 SYGVNS. V gave up 3 bases and J gave up 7 bases; unmatched junction bases: 3. This CDR3 is CASSERGWEQYF. In nucleotides, the CDR3 is TGTGCCAGCAGTGAGCGGGGGTGGGAGCAGTACTTC.

This clone was seen a few times. The chain has TRBV18 and TRBJ1-6; D call uncertain. Trimming took 2 bases from V and 12 from J, leaving 8 bases between them. The CDR3 spans 12 residues. The V gene's germline CDR1 is KGHSH and CDR2 LQKENI. In nucleotides, the CDR3 is TGTGCCAGCTCACCAAGCGAGGGACCCCTCCACTTT. Protein sequence: CASSPSEGPLHF.

This clone was detected only once. The gene calls are TRBV5-5 and TRBJ2-1; possible D gene TRBD1, 5 bases. Trimming removed 0 bases from V and 9 bases from J, with 10 bases in between. The CDR3 has 13 amino acids. CDR1 is SGHKS, CDR2 YYEKEE, per germline (reference sequence). The CDR3 loop reads CASSLERGVEQFF. The CDR3 DNA follows: TGTGCCAGCAGCTTGGAAAGGGGCGTTGAGCAGTTCTTC.

The chain uses TRBV11-2 and TRBJ1-5, with 7 bases fitting TRBD1. The germline V gene has CDR1 SGHAT and CDR2 FQNNGV. This CDR3 spans 13 amino acids. V was pared by 5 bases and J by 7 bases, with 5 bases of the junction left unmatched. The CDR3: CASSRQGGQPQHF. The DNA for the CDR3 is TGTGCCAGCAGCCGACAGGGTGGCCAGCCCCAGCATTTT.

The gene calls are TRBV19 and TRBJ2-1; 11 nucleotides match TRBD1. Per germline, CDR1 LNHDA and CDR2 SQIVND (reference sequence). This CDR3 is built from 15 residues. The ends lost 6 bases at V and 7 bases at J; junction bases unmatched: 8. The CDR3 region is CASSSGQGAWNEQFF. The CDR3 DNA follows: TGTGCCAGTAGCTCCGGACAGGGGGCGTGGAATGAGCAGTTCTTC.

This clone was recorded a few times. This rearrangement joins TRBV5-5 to TRBJ1-2; D unclear. The CDR3 is 14 amino acids. The V and J ends lost 1 base and 0 bases respectively, with 7 bases between them. Germline V gene sequence: CDR1 SGHKS, CDR2 YYEKEE (reference sequence). The CDR3 DNA follows: TGTGCCAGCAGCTTGTATCCAGCTAACTATGGCTACACCTTC. Its protein product is CASSLYPANYGYTF. The variable domain in full, with the rest retrieved from reference TRBV5-5 and TRBJ1-2, is DAGVTQSPTHLIKTRGQQVTLRCSPISGHKSVSWYQQVLGQGPQFIFQYYEKEERGRGNFPDRFSARQFPNYSSELNVNALLLGDSALYLCASSLYPANYGYTFGSGTRLTVV.

This clone was observed a few times. In the same sample, other DNA sequences code for this CDR3. This chain connects TRBV4-1 to TRBJ1-5; possibly TRBD1 for D (6 bases). The V and J ends lost 0 bases and 1 base respectively, with 10 bases between them. This CDR3 is 16 amino acids long. In germline, CDR1 is MGHRA, CDR2 YSYEKL. CDR3 bases: TGCGCCAGCAGCCAAGAGGGCAGGGGAAGCAATCAGCCCCAGCATTTT. Residues: CASSQEGRGSNQPQHF.

This chain uses TRBV18 with TRBJ2-1; D perhaps matches TRBD2 (6 bases). Per germline, CDR1 KGHSH and CDR2 LQKENI. The length of the CDR3 is 17 residues. Trimming left V 4 bases short and J 1 base short, with 17 bases between. The CDR3 is CASSLSAGTLSYNEQFF. The CDR3 region has the DNA TGTGCCAGCTCACTGTCGGCCGGGACTCTATCCTACAATGAGCAGTTCTTC.

The rearrangement uses TRBV18 and TRBJ2-5; a possible D gene is TRBD2 (6 bases). Germline CDR1 KGHSH, CDR2 LQKENI. The V end was cut by 4 bases, the J end by 0 bases, with 6 bases between. This CDR3 is 13 amino acids long. CDR3 amino acids: CASSRDYQETQYF. DNA for the CDR3: TGTGCCAGCTCACGGGACTACCAAGAGACCCAGTACTTC.

V gene TRBV5-5 combines with J gene TRBJ1-1; D gene uncertain. This CDR3 spans 16 amino acids. Germline V gene sequence: CDR1 SGHKS, CDR2 YYEKEE (reference sequence). Trimming took off 3 bases at V and 0 bases at J, with 15 bases between the two ends. CDR3 nucleotides: TGTGCCAGCAGCTCTACGAACTCGGCCATGAACACTGAAGCTTTCTTT. This encodes CASSSTNSAMNTEAFF. The full variable domain, in which reference TRBV5-5 and TRBJ1-1 provide the parts outside the CDR3, is DAGVTQSPTHLIKTRGQQVTLRCSPISGHKSVSWYQQVLGQGPQFIFQYYEKEERGRGNFPDRFSARQFPNYSSELNVNALLLGDSALYLCASSSTNSAMNTEAFFGQGTRLTVV.

The chain carries TRBV6-6 and TRBJ1-2, with a possible D match to TRBD1 (5 bases). Germline lookup yields CDR1 MNHNY and CDR2 SVGAGI (reference sequence). V was clipped by 0 bases and J by 6 bases, with 11 bases between them. This CDR3 is 14 amino acids long. Here the CDR3 DNA reads TGTGCCAGCAGTTACTCGGCCGGGACGGATGGCTACACCTTC. Translated: CASSYSAGTDGYTF.

The CDR3 bases are TGTGCCAGCAGCCAGGTCGCGGGGGGAACCTACAATGAGCAGTTCTTC. It encodes CASSQVAGGTYNEQFF. The chain links TRBV3-1 (or the pseudogene TRBV3-2) to TRBJ2-1; 8 bases align to TRBD2. CDR3 length: 16 residues. V was pared by 3 bases and J by 2 bases, with 6 bases of the junction left unmatched. Germline-derived CDR1 and CDR2 are LGHDT and YNNKEL (reference sequence).